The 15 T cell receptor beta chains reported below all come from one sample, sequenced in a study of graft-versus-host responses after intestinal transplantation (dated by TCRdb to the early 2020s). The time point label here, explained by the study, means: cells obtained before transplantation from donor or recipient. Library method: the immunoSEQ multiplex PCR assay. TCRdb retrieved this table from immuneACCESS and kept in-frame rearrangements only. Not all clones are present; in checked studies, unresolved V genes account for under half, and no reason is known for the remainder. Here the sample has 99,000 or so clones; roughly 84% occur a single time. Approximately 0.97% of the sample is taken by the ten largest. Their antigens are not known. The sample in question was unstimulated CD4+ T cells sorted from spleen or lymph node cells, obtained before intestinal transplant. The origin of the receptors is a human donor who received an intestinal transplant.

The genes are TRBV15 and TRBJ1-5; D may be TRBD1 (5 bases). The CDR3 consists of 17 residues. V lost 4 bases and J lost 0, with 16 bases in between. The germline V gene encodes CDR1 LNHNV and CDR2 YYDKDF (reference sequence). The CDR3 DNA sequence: TGTGCCACCAGCACAAACAGGAGCGGACGTAGCAATCAGCCCCAGCATTTT. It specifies CATSTNRSGRSNQPQHF.

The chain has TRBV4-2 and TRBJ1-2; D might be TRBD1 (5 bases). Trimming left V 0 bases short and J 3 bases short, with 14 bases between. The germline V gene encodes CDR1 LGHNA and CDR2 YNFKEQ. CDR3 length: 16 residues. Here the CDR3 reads CASSQETGPLDYGYTF. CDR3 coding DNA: TGTGCCAGCAGCCAAGAAACGGGGCCCCTAGACTATGGCTACACCTTC.

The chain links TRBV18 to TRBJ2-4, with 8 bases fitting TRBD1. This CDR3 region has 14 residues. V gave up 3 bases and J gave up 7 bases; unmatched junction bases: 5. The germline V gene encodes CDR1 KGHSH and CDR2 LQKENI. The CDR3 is CASSPTGQGNIQYF. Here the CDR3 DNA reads TGTGCCAGCTCACCGACAGGACAGGGTAACATTCAGTACTTC.

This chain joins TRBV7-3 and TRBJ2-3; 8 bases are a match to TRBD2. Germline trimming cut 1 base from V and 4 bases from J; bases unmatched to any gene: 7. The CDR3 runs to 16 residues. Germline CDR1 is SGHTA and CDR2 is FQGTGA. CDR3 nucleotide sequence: TGTGCCAGCAGCTTAATAGGACTAGCAAACGCAGATACGCAGTATTTT. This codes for CASSLIGLANADTQYF. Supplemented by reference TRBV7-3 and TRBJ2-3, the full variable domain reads GAGVSQTPSNKVTEKGKYVELRCDPISGHTALYWYRQSLGQGPEFLIYFQGTGAADDSGLPNDRFFAVRPEGSVSTLKIQRTERGDSAVYLCASSLIGLANADTQYFGPGTRLTVL.

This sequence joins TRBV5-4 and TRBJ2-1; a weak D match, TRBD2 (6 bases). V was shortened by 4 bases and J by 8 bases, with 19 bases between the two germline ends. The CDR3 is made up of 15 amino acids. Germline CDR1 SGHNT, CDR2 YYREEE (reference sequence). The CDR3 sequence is CASSPGLGEVDEQFF. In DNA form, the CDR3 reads TGTGCCAGCAGCCCCGGGCTAGGGGAGGTTGATGAGCAGTTCTTC.

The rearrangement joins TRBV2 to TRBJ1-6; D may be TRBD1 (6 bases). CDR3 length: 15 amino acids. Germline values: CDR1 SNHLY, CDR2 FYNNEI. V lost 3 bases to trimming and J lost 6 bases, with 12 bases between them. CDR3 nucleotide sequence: TGTGCCAGCAGTGACAGGGGATTCATTAATTCACCCCTCCACTTT. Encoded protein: CASSDRGFINSPLHF.

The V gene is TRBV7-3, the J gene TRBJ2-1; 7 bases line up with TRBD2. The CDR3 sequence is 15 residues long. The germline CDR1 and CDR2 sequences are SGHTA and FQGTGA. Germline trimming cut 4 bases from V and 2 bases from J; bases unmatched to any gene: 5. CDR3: CASSYQRGPYNEQFF. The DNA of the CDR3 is TGTGCCAGCAGCTACCAGCGGGGACCCTACAATGAGCAGTTCTTC.

The chain's CDR3 is CASRTSGGETQYF. DNA of the CDR3: TGTGCCAGCCGGACTAGCGGAGGGGAGACCCAGTACTTC. The V gene is TRBV6-1, the J gene TRBJ2-5; TRBD2 matches at 10 bases. The CDR3 is 13 amino acids. CDR1 is MNHNS and CDR2 is SASEGT in the germline V gene. Losses at the gene ends were 8 bases for V and 5 bases for J; bases not matched to a gene: 5.

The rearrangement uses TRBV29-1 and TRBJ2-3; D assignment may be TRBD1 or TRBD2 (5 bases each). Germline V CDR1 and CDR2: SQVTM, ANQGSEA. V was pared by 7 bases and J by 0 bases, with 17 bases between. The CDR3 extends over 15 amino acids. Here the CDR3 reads CSGEGTFTSTDTQYF. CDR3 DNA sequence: TGCAGCGGGGAAGGGACGTTTACTAGCACAGATACGCAGTATTTT.

This CDR3 reads CASNSLGTNYGYTF. CDR3 coding DNA: TGTGCCAGCAACTCCCTTGGGACTAACTATGGCTACACCTTC. The chain carries TRBV7-9 and TRBJ1-2; D gene ambiguous. V was shortened by 7 bases and J by 0 bases, with 12 bases between the two germline ends. The CDR3 length is 14 residues. In germline, CDR1 is SEHNR, CDR2 FQNEAQ (reference sequence). The full variable domain, with the rest looked up from reference TRBV7-9 and TRBJ1-2, is DTGVSQNPRHKITKRGQNVTFRCDPISEHNRLYWYRQTLGQGPEFLTYFQNEAQLEKSRLLSDRFSAERPKGSFSTLEIQRTEQGDSAMYLCASNSLGTNYGYTFGSGTRLTVV.

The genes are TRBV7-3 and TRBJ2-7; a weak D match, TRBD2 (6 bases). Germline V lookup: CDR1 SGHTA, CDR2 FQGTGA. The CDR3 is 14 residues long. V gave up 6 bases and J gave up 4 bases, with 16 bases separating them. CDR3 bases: TGTGCCAGCAGGACGGGACTCCCCTCTTACGAGCAGTACTTC. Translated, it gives CASRTGLPSYEQYF.

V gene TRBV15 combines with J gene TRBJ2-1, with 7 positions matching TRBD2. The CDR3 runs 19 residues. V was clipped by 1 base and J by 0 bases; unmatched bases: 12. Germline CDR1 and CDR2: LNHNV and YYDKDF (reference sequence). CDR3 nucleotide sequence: TGTGCCACCAGCAGAGGGGACTACGCCCCCCGAAGCTCCTACAATGAGCAGTTCTTC. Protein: CATSRGDYAPRSSYNEQFF.

In DNA, the CDR3 is TGCGCCAGCAGCTTGGATCGCGGGGGGGCCAGCACCGGGGAGCTGTTTTTT. Translation gives CASSLDRGGASTGELFF. The chain carries TRBV5-1 and TRBJ2-2, with 9 positions matching TRBD2. The germline V gene has CDR1 SGHRS and CDR2 YFSETQ. This CDR3 region has 17 residues. Trimming at V came to 0 bases and at J to 4 bases, leaving 7 bases not matched to a gene.

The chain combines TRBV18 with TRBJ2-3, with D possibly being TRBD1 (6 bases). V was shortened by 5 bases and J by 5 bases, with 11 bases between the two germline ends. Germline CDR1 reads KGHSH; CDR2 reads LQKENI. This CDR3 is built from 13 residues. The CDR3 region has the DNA TGTGCCAGCTCATGGACAGAGGGAGATACGCAGTATTTT. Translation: CASSWTEGDTQYF.

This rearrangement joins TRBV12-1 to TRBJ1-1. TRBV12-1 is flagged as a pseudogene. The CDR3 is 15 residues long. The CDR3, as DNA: TGTGCCGGGAGGGGAACAGGGCGACGTTGGACTGAAGCTTTCTTT. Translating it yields CAGRGTGRRWTEAFF.